The present T cell receptor (beta chain) was sequenced within a study of T cells in Graves' hyperthyroidism and ophthalmopathy. V was shortened by 4 bases and J by 0 bases, with 12 bases between the two germline ends. The CDR3 loop spans 15 amino acids. The germline CDR1 and CDR2 sequences are MNHEY and SMNVEV (reference sequence). There are a few counts of this clonotype. Amplified regions were TCR beta CDR3 sequences from RNA transcripts. HTBI primers were employed in a first-round RT-PCR of the TCR CDR3. One entry per CDR3 protein results from TCRdb running MiXCR on the multiplex PCR reads. Of fewer than 400,000 distinct CDR3 sequences listed, 20% to 25% are singletons.

The sequenced sample was blood. The TCR was taken from a man between 45 and 60 years old with Graves' hyperthyroidism. The chain joins TRBV27 to TRBJ1-2; maybe TRBD1 (5 bases). This chain's CDR3 is CASSSRQGPNYGYTF. The CDR3 nucleotides read TGTGCCAGCAGTTCCAGGCAGGGCCCTAACTATGGCTACACCTTC.